This T cell receptor (beta chain) is from a study of blood T cells in healthy people across ages. The germline V gene has CDR1 LGHNA and CDR2 YSLEER. There are 15 residues in the CDR3. Trimming stripped 0 bases from V and 1 base from J, with 8 bases between. It was with a sample-barcoded 5' primer and a J-beta primer mix that a second PCR of roughly 6 to 12 cycles was run. TCRdb reprocessed the 5' RACE reads with MiXCR, giving one entry per CDR3 protein. The table lists roughly 1.7 million distinct CDR3 sequences, about 32% of them singletons, with about 10% in the top ten. Russia was home to the donors, healthy Caucasian individuals aged 6 to 90. They isolated at least 6 million PBMCs from each sample.

Specimen: blood. The origin of this receptor is a woman in her twenties or thirties in good health. The V and J genes are TRBV4-3 and TRBJ2-3, with D possibly matching TRBD2 (6 bases). The CDR3 loop is CASSQEASGTDTQYF. The CDR3 nucleotides read TGCGCCAGCAGCCAAGAGGCTAGCGGCACAGATACGCAGTATTTT.